This TCR beta chain was captured in a study of T-cell reconstitution after alpha-beta-depleted transplantation in children. Study findings and constraints: T-cell counts and diversity at one year post-transplant came mainly from newly produced T cells. It was reported that alpha-beta T cells came from several hundred expanded graft clones (about two months after transplant).

The germline V gene has CDR1 LGHNA and CDR2 YSLEER. The length of the CDR3 is 12 residues. The V and J ends lost 2 bases and 12 bases respectively, with 10 bases between them. For TCRbeta, the library was prepared with unique molecular identifiers. TCRdb called the PCR reads again in MiXCR, with one record for every CDR3 protein. The table lists hundreds of thousands of distinct CDR3 sequences, roughly 23% of them singletons, with 11% to 15% in the top ten. To note about this clonotype: Its specificity is not known.

J is TRBJ2-2 and V is TRBV4-3, with D unresolved. The clonotype was recovered from a boy in the first two years of life who had a stem cell transplant for acute myeloid leukemia, so the T cells may come from the graft donor. The specimen comprised PBMCs, mostly from graft donor cells, sampled 360 days after TCRalphabeta/CD19-depleted stem cell transplant. CDR3: CASSQTPRKLFF. CDR3 DNA sequence: TGCGCCAGCAGCCAAACCCCCAGGAAGCTGTTTTTT.